The TCR beta chain under discussion was sequenced for a study of blood T cell repertoires in COVID-19. Whole-study context: There were acute and convalescent COVID-19 samples, and they came from the United States, Italy and Spain. PBMCs, B-cell-depleted T cells, or T cells were the source of the cDNA or gDNA that made up the material.

Ages ranged from about 18 to 89 years, with residence in some 25 US areas. The study assigned cohorts using participant-reported clinical history. As for this clone: Within the sample, other DNA sequences also encode this same CDR3.

Assay: immunoSEQ multiplex PCR; the TCRdb copy retains only in-frame clones and omits some. In the table there are fewer than 250,000 clones, roughly 87% of which are singletons. Trimming pared 2 bases from V and 0 bases from J, leaving 7 bases between. The CDR3 extends over 14 amino acids. The V gene's germline CDR1 is KGHSH and CDR2 LQKENI. The rearrangement uses TRBV18 and TRBJ1-1; D remains ambiguous. Material for sequencing was PBMCs or T cells enriched from blood (not recorded which). The sequence derives from a woman between 25 and 40 years old with acute COVID-19. The DNA of the CDR3 is TGTGCCAGCTCACCAACGGAGATGAACACTGAAGCTTTCTTT. Encoded protein: CASSPTEMNTEAFF.